This T cell receptor (beta chain) is from a study of siplizumab effects on memory and regulatory T cells. Study findings and constraints: Naive T cells were seen as more diverse than memory cells and as major alloresponse contributors.

V shed 2 bases and J shed 11 bases, with 18 bases lying between them. There are 14 residues in the CDR3. Germline V gene lookup returns CDR1 MGHDK and CDR2 SYGVNS. A word on this clone: The antigen is unknown.

Sequencing was performed with immunoSEQ multiplex PCR; in TCRdb, only in-frame clones are kept and a portion is missing. The sample gives tens of thousands of clones, 96% of which show up once; around 0.029% is in the top ten. The V and J genes are TRBV25-1 and TRBJ1-1, with D maybe TRBD1 (5 bases). The clonotype originates from a human donor in good health. What was sequenced was naive CD4+ T cells sorted from blood. In nucleotides, the CDR3 is TGTGCCAGCAGTGAAAACACAGGTCGTGCGGCGGCTTTCTTT. Translated, it gives CASSENTGRAAAFF.